The 32 T cell receptor beta chains in this list originate from one sample, sequenced in a study of control samples from healthy donors and cancer patients. Clones were sequenced by immunoSEQ multiplex PCR, and TCRdb holds only the in-frame ones, with some missing. The table shows about 28,000 clones, with 91% occurring only once. The sequencing input was PBMCs. These receptor sequences come from a man between 50 and 59 years old with lung cancer.

The chain combines TRBV28 with TRBJ1-5; D unclear. Germline CDR1 reads MDHEN; CDR2 reads SYDVKM. The CDR3 runs to 11 residues. Trimming shortened V by 5 bases and J by 3 bases, and 2 bases separated the two germline ends. The DNA of the CDR3 is TGTGCCAGCAGTACCAATCAGCCCCAGCATTTT. Protein: CASSTNQPQHF.

The V and J genes are TRBV28 and TRBJ1-2; 9 positions match TRBD1. The CDR3 runs 14 residues. V dropped 5 bases and J dropped 6; count of bases not matched to a gene: 7. Per the germline V gene, CDR1 is MDHEN and CDR2 is SYDVKM. The CDR3 loop is CASSTPGQGDGYTF. The CDR3 DNA reads TGTGCCAGCAGTACGCCGGGACAGGGAGATGGCTACACCTTC.

The chain is built from TRBV7-3 and TRBJ2-5; the match to TRBD2 covers 8 bases. The CDR3 is made up of 14 amino acids. Germline loops: CDR1 SGHTA, CDR2 FQGTGA. With V trimmed by 5 bases and J by 0 bases, 2 bases remained unmatched. CDR3 nucleotides: TGTGCCAGCAGCATTAGCGGGGACCAAGAGACCCAGTACTTC. This sequence encodes CASSISGDQETQYF.

The V call is TRBV18, the J call TRBJ2-7, with TRBD1 matching 7 bases. This CDR3 spans 12 amino acids. Looked up from germline, CDR1 is KGHSH and CDR2 is LQKENI. J was trimmed by 6 bases and V by 4 bases; bases with no gene match: 3. The CDR3 DNA is TGTGCCAGCTCACTCAGGGGGAGCGAGCAGTACTTC. It encodes CASSLRGSEQYF. The entire variable domain, with the rest obtained from reference TRBV18 and TRBJ2-7, is as follows: NAGVMQNPRHLVRRRGQEARLRCSPMKGHSHVYWYRQLPEEGLKFMVYLQKENIIDESGMPKERFSAEFPKEGPSILRIQQVVRGDSAAYFCASSLRGSEQYFGPGTRLTVT.

This chain connects TRBV5-1 to TRBJ2-7; D uncertain. Germline assignment: CDR1 SGHRS and CDR2 YFSETQ. V dropped 0 bases and J dropped 3 bases, with 13 bases sitting between them. There are 15 residues in the CDR3. The CDR3 region is CASSLAGNSLYEQYF. DNA for the CDR3: TGCGCCAGCAGCTTGGCGGGCAATAGTCTCTACGAGCAGTACTTC.

The V call is TRBV12-5, the J call TRBJ2-3; 7 bases line up with TRBD1. The CDR3 spans 13 residues. The V gene end was trimmed by 6 bases and the J gene end by 5 bases; junction bases not matched to a gene: 5. The V gene's germline CDR1 is LGHNT and CDR2 FRNRAP. The CDR3 region is CASGTTGVDTQYF. The CDR3 DNA is TGTGCTAGTGGAACCACAGGGGTAGATACGCAGTATTTT.

The rearrangement uses TRBV11-2 and TRBJ2-5; 11 bases map to TRBD1. Per the germline V gene, CDR1 is SGHAT and CDR2 is FQNNGV. J lost 5 bases, V lost 3 bases, and 14 bases had no gene match. The CDR3 has 18 residues. The CDR3 sequence is CASSFSLGQGDGVETQYF. CDR3 bases: TGTGCCAGCAGCTTTTCCTTGGGACAGGGGGACGGTGTCGAGACCCAGTACTTC.

The genes are TRBV7-3 and TRBJ2-1; TRBD1 aligns across 11 bases. J gave up 7 bases and V 5 bases, and 7 bases lay outside the gene matches. Germline CDR1 reads SGHTA; CDR2 reads FQGTGA. The CDR3 runs 15 residues. For the CDR3, the DNA is TGTGCCAGCAGCCCGCGGACAGGGGGCTTTAATGAGCAGTTCTTC. It codes for CASSPRTGGFNEQFF. The full variable domain, its missing parts supplied by reference TRBV7-3 and TRBJ2-1, is GAGVSQTPSNKVTEKGKYVELRCDPISGHTALYWYRQSLGQGPEFLIYFQGTGAADDSGLPNDRFFAVRPEGSVSTLKIQRTERGDSAVYLCASSPRTGGFNEQFFGPGTRLTVL.

The chain uses TRBV7-6 and TRBJ2-3; 11 bases match TRBD2. With V trimmed by 5 bases and J by 3 bases, 7 bases remained unmatched. Germline V CDR1 and CDR2: SGHVS, FNYEAQ. The length of the CDR3 is 16 residues. The CDR3 reads CASSQNPSGGTDTQYF. In DNA form, the CDR3 reads TGTGCCAGCAGCCAGAATCCTAGCGGGGGGACAGATACGCAGTATTTT. Full variable domain (outside the CDR3, taken from reference TRBV7-6 and TRBJ2-3): GAGVSQSPRYKVTKRGQDVALRCDPISGHVSLYWYRQALGQGPEFLTYFNYEAQQDKSGLPNDRFSAERPEGSISTLTIQRTEQRDSAMYRCASSQNPSGGTDTQYFGPGTRLTVL.

This clone was counted once. The chain couples TRBV7-2 to TRBJ2-7, with TRBD1 as a possible D gene (5 bases). CDR3 length: 15 amino acids. Germline V lookup: CDR1 SGHTA, CDR2 FQGNSA. Trimming stripped 7 bases from V and 5 bases from J, with 21 bases between. The CDR3 coding sequence is TGTGCCAGCACCCTGATGGGAAGGGGCCCGCACGAGCAGTACTTC. Translation gives CASTLMGRGPHEQYF.

The V call is TRBV5-6, the J call TRBJ2-2, with 9 bases identical to TRBD2. Per the germline V gene, CDR1 is SGHDT and CDR2 is YYEEEE. J was trimmed by 3 bases and V by 1 base; bases with no gene match: 4. The CDR3 loop spans 16 amino acids. CDR3 protein: CASSLISGGYTGELFF. The CDR3 coding sequence is TGTGCCAGCAGCTTGATCAGCGGGGGGTACACCGGGGAGCTGTTTTTT.

This sequence joins TRBV4-3 and TRBJ1-3; the D gene is possibly TRBD1 (6 bases). Germline V gives CDR1 LGHNA, CDR2 YSLEER. The V gene lost 0 bases and the J gene lost 0 bases, with 6 bases spanning the gap. This CDR3 spans 15 amino acids. The CDR3 is CASSQETGSGNTIYF. For the CDR3, the DNA is TGCGCCAGCAGCCAAGAGACAGGCTCTGGAAACACCATATATTTT.

This chain connects TRBV11-1 to TRBJ2-7, with 9 bases that match TRBD1. Trimming cost V 1 base and J 4 bases; bases outside gene matches: 5. The CDR3 sequence is 15 residues long. CDR1 is SGHAT and CDR2 is FQDESV in the germline V gene (reference sequence). The DNA of the CDR3 is TGTGCCAGCAGCTTAGGACAGGGGGAATGGTACGAGCAGTACTTC. It encodes CASSLGQGEWYEQYF.

This chain connects TRBV12-3 or TRBV12-4 to TRBJ2-1; D is undetermined. This CDR3 has 13 residues. Trimming removed 6 bases at V and 5 bases at J, with 11 bases between. As DNA, the CDR3 is TGTGCCAGCAGCCCCTCCGTTGACAATGAGCAGTTCTTC. Protein product: CASSPSVDNEQFF.

The V gene is TRBV28, the J gene TRBJ2-7; possible D gene TRBD2, 6 bases. The ends were cut back, 5 bases at V and 1 base at J, with 21 bases in the middle. This CDR3 is built from 17 residues. Germline V gives CDR1 MDHEN, CDR2 SYDVKM. CDR3 nucleotides: TGTGCCAGCAGTCCCTTACTCGCGGGATGGGTATCCTACGAGCAGTACTTC. Its translation: CASSPLLAGWVSYEQYF.

The chain recombines TRBV19 with TRBJ1-5, with 8 positions matching TRBD1. From germline, CDR1 is LNHDA and CDR2 SQIVND (reference sequence). Trimming at V came to 5 bases and at J to 4 bases, leaving 4 bases not matched to a gene. This CDR3 comprises 14 residues. Written as DNA, the CDR3 is TGTGCCAGTAGTGTTACAGGGGGAAATCAGCCCCAGCATTTT. It codes for CASSVTGGNQPQHF.

As DNA, the CDR3 is TGTGCCAGCAGTTCCGGAACGGGTATAGACACTGAAGCTTTCTTT. Protein product: CASSSGTGIDTEAFF. This chain uses TRBV6-5 with TRBJ1-1; D remains ambiguous. This CDR3 has 15 residues. Trimming cost V 4 bases and J 3 bases, with 15 bases left between them. The germline CDR1 and CDR2 sequences are MNHEY and SVGAGI.

The gene calls are TRBV28 and TRBJ2-1, with D possibly matching TRBD2 (6 bases). CDR3 length equals 14 residues. V lost 2 bases and J 4 bases, leaving 9 bases between the germline ends. Germline V gene lookup returns CDR1 MDHEN and CDR2 SYDVKM. The CDR3 nucleotides are TGTGCCAGCAGTTTAACCGGGGGTTACAATGAGCAGTTCTTC. It translates to CASSLTGGYNEQFF.

The J gene is TRBJ2-2, the V gene TRBV4-3, with 10 bases aligning to TRBD2. V lost 5 bases to trimming and J lost 4 bases; unmatched junction nucleotides: 4. Germline assignment: CDR1 LGHNA and CDR2 YSLEER. The CDR3 has 15 residues. The CDR3, as DNA: TGCGCCAGCAGCTTTAGCGGGGGGATCACCGGGGAGCTGTTTTTT. Its protein is CASSFSGGITGELFF.

The J gene is TRBJ1-3, the V gene TRBV7-9, with D possibly being TRBD1 (5 bases). The germline V gene encodes CDR1 SEHNR and CDR2 FQNEAQ (reference sequence). V lost 5 bases and J lost 0, with 11 bases in between. This CDR3 has 15 residues. This CDR3 reads CASSAGTHSGNTIYF. As DNA, the CDR3 is TGTGCCAGCAGCGCCGGGACCCACTCTGGAAACACCATATATTTT.

V is TRBV6-5 and J is TRBJ1-5, with 7 bases aligning to TRBD1. The CDR3 extends over 14 amino acids. Per germline, CDR1 MNHEY and CDR2 SVGAGI. Trimming took 6 bases from V and 4 from J; bases not matched to a gene: 6. Here the CDR3 DNA reads TGTGCCAGCAGCGGGGCAGGGGGGAATCAGCCCCAGCATTTT. Residues: CASSGAGGNQPQHF.

The chain has TRBV6-4 and TRBJ2-3; D gene ambiguous. This CDR3 has 13 amino acids. Trimming cost V 2 bases and J 4 bases, with 7 bases left between them. The germline CDR1 and CDR2 sequences are MRHNA and SNTAGT. The chain's CDR3 is CASSDLQSDTQYF. The CDR3 DNA follows: TGTGCCAGCAGTGACCTACAATCAGATACGCAGTATTTT.

The chain joins TRBV18 to TRBJ1-3; D gene ambiguous. Trimming shortened V by 3 bases and J by 4 bases, and 13 bases separated the two germline ends. Germline CDR1 and CDR2: KGHSH and LQKENI. The CDR3 contains 15 residues. The CDR3 region is CASSPLSLGGNTIYF. In DNA form, the CDR3 reads TGTGCCAGCTCACCCTTGAGCCTGGGGGGAAACACCATATATTTT.

CDR3 DNA sequence: TGTGCCAGCAGGCCGGGACTAGCGGGAACCGGGGAGCTGTTTTTT. Translating gives CASRPGLAGTGELFF. The rearrangement links TRBV27 to TRBJ2-2, with 13 bases lining up with TRBD2. CDR3 length: 15 amino acids. Trimming removed 6 bases from V and 5 bases from J; junction bases left unmatched: 3. From germline, CDR1 is MNHEY and CDR2 SMNVEV (reference sequence).

The genes are TRBV10-3 and TRBJ2-7; D is uncertain. Trimming took 0 bases from V and 6 from J, leaving 18 bases between them. Germline V CDR1 and CDR2: ENHRY, SYGVKD. This CDR3 has 16 amino acids. CDR3 amino acids: CAISESRRATRPEQYF. The DNA for the CDR3 is TGTGCCATCAGTGAGTCGAGAAGGGCAACCCGTCCCGAGCAGTACTTC.

This clone was recorded only once. The chain is built from TRBV10-3 and TRBJ2-2; D not resolved. CDR1 and CDR2 (germline): ENHRY, SYGVKD. The CDR3 runs 16 residues. V lost 4 bases and J lost 4, with 16 bases in between. CDR3 in amino acids: CAISAANSILTGELFF. The CDR3 DNA is TGTGCCATCAGTGCGGCGAACTCGATCCTCACCGGGGAGCTGTTTTTT.

This chain links TRBV5-6 with TRBJ2-4; possibly TRBD1 or TRBD2 for D (5 bases each). Germline CDR1 reads SGHDT; CDR2 reads YYEEEE. The CDR3 extends over 16 amino acids. Trimming removed 2 bases at V and 0 bases at J, with 12 bases between. CDR3 in DNA: TGTGCCAGCAGCTTACGCCGGGACCTAGCCAAAAACATTCAGTACTTC. Translated: CASSLRRDLAKNIQYF. The entire variable domain, with the rest obtained from reference TRBV5-6 and TRBJ2-4, is as follows: DAGVTQSPTHLIKTRGQQVTLRCSPKSGHDTVSWYQQALGQGPQFIFQYYEEEERQRGNFPDRFSGHQFPNYSSELNVNALLLGDSALYLCASSLRRDLAKNIQYFGAGTRLSVL.

The chain joins TRBV2 to TRBJ2-1; 7 positions agree with TRBD1. The CDR3 is 13 amino acids. The germline gives CDR1 SNHLY, CDR2 FYNNEI. Trimming cost V 7 bases and J 4 bases; bases outside gene matches: 4. The CDR3 protein is CASTQGQYNEQFF. CDR3 in DNA: TGTGCCAGCACTCAGGGACAGTACAATGAGCAGTTCTTC.

The DNA for the CDR3 is TGTGCCAGCAGCGATCATAGGAACACTGAAGCTTTCTTT. Translation: CASSDHRNTEAFF. V is TRBV6-2 or TRBV6-3 and J is TRBJ1-1; D uncertain. V was pared by 6 bases and J by 1 base, with 9 bases between. There are 13 residues in the CDR3. CDR1 MNHEY and CDR2 SVGEGT come from the germline V gene.

V gene TRBV3-1 (or the pseudogene TRBV3-2) combines with J gene TRBJ2-7; maybe TRBD2 (7 bases). The CDR3 has 18 residues. The germline V gene has CDR1 LGHDT and CDR2 YNNKEL (reference sequence). V was shortened by 0 bases and J by 3 bases, with 21 bases between the two germline ends. The CDR3 here is CASSQDAGRGGPLYEQYF. The CDR3 DNA reads as TGTGCCAGCAGCCAAGATGCAGGGAGGGGGGGACCTCTCTACGAGCAGTACTTC.

CDR3: CASSSGGTNTGELFF. The CDR3 bases are TGCGCCAGCAGCTCTGGGGGGACGAACACCGGGGAGCTGTTTTTT. The chain is built from TRBV10-1 and TRBJ2-2; perhaps TRBD2 as D (6 bases). This CDR3 has 15 amino acids. V was trimmed by 6 bases and J by 0 bases, leaving 11 bases between them. CDR1 is WNHNN and CDR2 is SYGVQD in the germline V gene (reference sequence).

The V call is TRBV18, the J call TRBJ1-1, with D perhaps matching TRBD1 (6 bases). The CDR3 consists of 12 residues. Looked up from germline, CDR1 is KGHSH and CDR2 is LQKENI. V was clipped by 6 bases and J by 8 bases, with 13 bases between them. CDR3 loop: CASSPSGTEAFF. The CDR3 bases are TGTGCCAGCTCGCCGTCCGGGACAGAAGCTTTCTTT.